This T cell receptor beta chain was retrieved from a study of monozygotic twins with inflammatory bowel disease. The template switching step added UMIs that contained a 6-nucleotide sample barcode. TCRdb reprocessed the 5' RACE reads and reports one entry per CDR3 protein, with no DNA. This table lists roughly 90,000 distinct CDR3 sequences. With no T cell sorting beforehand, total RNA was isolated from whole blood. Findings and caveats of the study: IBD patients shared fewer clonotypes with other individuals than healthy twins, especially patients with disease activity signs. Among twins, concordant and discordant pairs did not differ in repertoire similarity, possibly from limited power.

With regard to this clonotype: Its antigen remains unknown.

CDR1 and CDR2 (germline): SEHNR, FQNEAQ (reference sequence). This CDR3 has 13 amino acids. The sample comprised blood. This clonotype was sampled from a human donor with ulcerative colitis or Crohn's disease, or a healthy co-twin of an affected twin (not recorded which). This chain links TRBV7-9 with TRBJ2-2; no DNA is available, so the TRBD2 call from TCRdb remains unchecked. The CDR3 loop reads CAPGRGNTGELFF.